These 26 T cell receptor beta chains were all obtained from the same sample, sequenced in a study of CD8 T cells in ankylosing spondylitis. The study, taken as a whole, reports: What appeared characteristic of ankylosing spondylitis blood was a TCR beta motif of under 10 highly homologous variants.

Their specific antigens are unknown. TCRdb analysed the 5' RACE reads with MiXCR anew, one entry per CDR3 protein. The repertoire holds about 800,000 distinct CDR3 sequences, 12% seen once, with approximately 0.5% in the top ten. Sequencing was done on a sample of blood, either unsorted or a sorted T cell fraction (not recorded which). These receptor sequences come from a male donor with ankylosing spondylitis.

The V and J genes are TRBV7-9 and TRBJ1-4; D is uncertain. Trimming took off 5 bases at V and 5 bases at J, with 15 bases between the two ends. CDR1 is SEHNR and CDR2 is FQNEAQ in the germline V gene (reference sequence). The CDR3 is 15 amino acids. The CDR3 DNA sequence: TGTGCCAGCAGCCTACCCGGGTCGGGAAATGAAAAACTGTTTTTT. Protein sequence: CASSLPGSGNEKLFF.

CDR3 DNA: TGCGCCAGCAGCTTAGCGGGAGTCCCCAATGAGCAGTTCTTC. This gives the protein CASSLAGVPNEQFF. The genes are TRBV5-1 and TRBJ2-1; TRBD2 matches at 8 bases. The germline V gene encodes CDR1 SGHRS and CDR2 YFSETQ. The length of the CDR3 is 14 residues. V was clipped by 2 bases and J by 6 bases; unmatched bases: 4.

This chain joins TRBV29-1 and TRBJ2-3; 7 positions agree with TRBD1. Unmatched junction bases numbered 6, after V lost 3 bases and J lost 0 bases. This CDR3 has 15 amino acids. Germline V lookup: CDR1 SQVTM, CDR2 ANQGSEA. The CDR3 region has the DNA TGCAGCGTTGAGGGACAGACCGCTAGCACAGATACGCAGTATTTT. As protein: CSVEGQTASTDTQYF.

V usage is TRBV7-2 and J usage is TRBJ2-2, with D perhaps TRBD2 (6 bases). V was cut by 1 base and J by 1 base, with 10 bases left in between. The CDR3 extends over 16 amino acids. Per germline, CDR1 SGHTA and CDR2 FQGNSA. CDR3: CASSLDRLENTGELFF. Here the CDR3 DNA reads TGTGCCAGCAGCTTAGACCGACTAGAGAACACCGGGGAGCTGTTTTTT.

This clonotype turned up a few times. The V gene is TRBV20-1, the J gene TRBJ1-1; TRBD1 is a possible D gene (5 bases). The CDR3 loop spans 14 amino acids. Trimming removed 4 bases from V and 0 bases from J, with 12 bases in between. CDR1 and CDR2 (germline): DFQATT, SNEGSKA (reference sequence). The CDR3 region is CSANRGNMNTEAFF. The CDR3 nucleotides read TGCAGTGCTAATCGGGGGAATATGAACACTGAAGCTTTCTTT.

This clonotype showed up just a few times. The V call is TRBV9, the J call TRBJ2-6; TRBD2 might be the D (6 bases). Germline V CDR1 and CDR2: SGDLS, YYNGEE. V was pared by 3 bases and J by 0 bases, with 10 bases between. This CDR3 is built from 16 residues. The CDR3 bases are TGTGCCAGCAGCGCGGGACTTATCTCTGGGGCCAACGTCCTGACTTTC. Translated, it gives CASSAGLISGANVLTF. Complete variable domain (other parts from reference TRBV9 and TRBJ2-6): DSGVTQTPKHLITATGQRVTLRCSPRSGDLSVYWYQQSLDQGLQFLIQYYNGEERAKGNILERFSAQQFPDLHSELNLSSLELGDSALYFCASSAGLISGANVLTFGAGSRLTVL.

V usage is TRBV29-1 and J usage is TRBJ2-3; D possibly corresponds to TRBD2 (5 bases). The CDR3 runs to 15 residues. V shed 2 bases and J shed 3 bases, with 15 bases lying between them. CDR1 is SQVTM, CDR2 ANQGSEA, per germline. The CDR3 nucleotides read TGCAGCGTTGAACGACTAAACACGGGGACAGATACGCAGTATTTT. Translation gives CSVERLNTGTDTQYF.

This clonotype was detected only a few times. The chain joins TRBV4-2 to TRBJ2-5; 8 bases match TRBD2. Germline V gives CDR1 LGHNA, CDR2 YNFKEQ. The CDR3 extends over 16 amino acids. V lost 1 base and J lost 4; bases outside the gene matches: 8. The CDR3 DNA reads as TGTGCCAGCAGCCAAGGTTTAAGCGGGAGTAGAGAGACCCAGTACTTC. Translation: CASSQGLSGSRETQYF.

The V and J genes are TRBV12-5 and TRBJ2-1, with D uncertain. Germline V CDR1 and CDR2: LGHNT, FRNRAP. The V and J ends lost 3 bases and 6 bases respectively, with 12 bases between them. The CDR3 runs to 14 residues. The CDR3 DNA reads TGTGCTAGTGGTTTACAAACGCAGCCCAATGAGCAGTTCTTC. Translation: CASGLQTQPNEQFF.

V usage is TRBV6-6 and J usage is TRBJ1-5, with 7 bases fitting TRBD1. After removal of 9 bases from V and 11 bases from J, the junction contained 4 bases not matched to a gene. Per germline, CDR1 MNHNY and CDR2 SVGAGI (reference sequence). The CDR3 sequence is 10 residues long. Here the CDR3 DNA reads TGTGCCAGTTTCGACAGGGCCCAGCATTTT. Encoded protein: CASFDRAQHF.

This clonotype was seen at least ten times. The rearrangement links TRBV6-2 or TRBV6-3 to TRBJ1-1; D remains ambiguous. Germline V gene lookup returns CDR1 MNHEY and CDR2 SVGEGT. The length of the CDR3 is 14 residues. The germline V and J ends were trimmed by 2 bases and 3 bases, with 10 bases remaining between them. CDR3 region: CASSYRGYDTEAFF. Written as DNA, the CDR3 is TGTGCCAGCAGTTACCGGGGATATGACACTGAAGCTTTCTTT.

The chain carries TRBV5-1 and TRBJ2-2; a weak D match, TRBD2 (6 bases). CDR3 length: 15 amino acids. The V gene lost 4 bases and the J gene lost 1 base, with 11 bases spanning the gap. In germline, CDR1 is SGHRS, CDR2 YFSETQ. The CDR3 loop is CASSPPGLNTGELFF. DNA of the CDR3: TGCGCCAGCAGCCCCCCGGGACTGAACACCGGGGAGCTGTTTTTT.

The chain has TRBV6-1 and TRBJ2-3, with D uncertain. Germline CDR1 and CDR2: MNHNS and SASEGT. V lost 3 bases to trimming and J lost 3 bases, with 7 bases between them. The CDR3 has 13 amino acids. Here the CDR3 DNA reads TGTGCCAGCAGTGAGACTCGGACAGATACGCAGTATTTT. It codes for CASSETRTDTQYF.

The rearrangement uses TRBV13 and TRBJ2-1; 10 bases are shared with TRBD2. This CDR3 comprises 17 residues. Germline CDR1 is PRHDT and CDR2 is FYEKMQ (reference sequence). Germline trimming cut 6 bases from V and 0 bases from J; bases unmatched to any gene: 8. The CDR3: CASRGSGRRSSYNEQFF. The CDR3 nucleotides read TGTGCCAGCAGGGGTAGCGGGAGGCGAAGCTCCTACAATGAGCAGTTCTTC.

The chain employs TRBV7-2 and TRBJ2-1; maybe TRBD2 (5 bases). CDR1 SGHTA and CDR2 FQGNSA come from the germline V gene. The germline V and J ends were trimmed by 0 bases and 4 bases, with 7 bases remaining between them. The CDR3 contains 14 residues. CDR3 in DNA: TGTGCCAGCAGCTTAGCTGAGGGATACAATGAGCAGTTCTTC. Translating it yields CASSLAEGYNEQFF.

The sample holds a few counts of this clonotype. This chain links TRBV12-3 or TRBV12-4 with TRBJ1-5; possibly TRBD1 for D (5 bases). There are 12 residues in the CDR3. Between the trimmed V and J ends, which lost 5 bases and 10 bases, there was a span of 12 bases. The DNA of the CDR3 is TGTGCCAGCAGTCCGGGACGGTTACCCCAGCATTTT. Amino acids: CASSPGRLPQHF.

This clonotype was seen many times. The rearrangement links TRBV5-1 to TRBJ2-2; D is possibly TRBD1 (5 bases). The V gene lost 5 bases and the J gene lost 2 bases, with 7 bases spanning the gap. The CDR3 is 13 residues long. Germline V lookup: CDR1 SGHRS, CDR2 YFSETQ. CDR3 residues: CASRQGNTGELFF. CDR3 coding DNA: TGCGCCAGCAGGCAGGGAAACACCGGGGAGCTGTTTTTT.

This clonotype has a count of ten or more. V is TRBV7-2 and J is TRBJ1-2; 8 bases fit TRBD1. Germline CDR1 and CDR2: SGHTA and FQGNSA. Trimming removed 5 bases from V and 6 bases from J; junction bases left unmatched: 5. This CDR3 is built from 13 residues. In nucleotides, the CDR3 is TGTGCCAGCAGCACGGACAGGGTGGATGGCTACACCTTC. This translates into CASSTDRVDGYTF.

V gene TRBV5-1 combines with J gene TRBJ2-3; TRBD1 matches at 8 bases. The CDR3 is 15 amino acids. From germline, CDR1 is SGHRS and CDR2 YFSETQ. V trimming: 2 bases; J trimming: 3 bases; junction bases outside the gene matches: 5. The CDR3 protein is CASSFRDRRTDTQYF. CDR3 coding DNA: TGCGCCAGCAGCTTCCGGGACAGGAGGACAGATACGCAGTATTTT.

This clonotype appeared a few times. The V call is TRBV20-1, the J call TRBJ2-3, with D perhaps matching TRBD1 (6 bases). V lost 5 bases and J lost 4, with 13 bases in between. Germline V lookup: CDR1 DFQATT, CDR2 SNEGSKA (reference sequence). The CDR3 contains 13 residues. The CDR3 region has the DNA TGCAGTGCTTGGGCCGCAGGGGCAGATACGCAGTATTTT. It specifies CSAWAAGADTQYF.

The chain is built from TRBV20-1 and TRBJ2-4; D is tentatively TRBD1 or TRBD2 (5 bases each). The V end was cut by 1 base, the J end by 0 bases, with 16 bases between. This CDR3 is 17 amino acids long. Germline V gene lookup returns CDR1 DFQATT and CDR2 SNEGSKA (reference sequence). CDR3: CSARGQLGELAKNIQYF. The CDR3 DNA reads as TGCAGTGCTAGAGGTCAACTGGGGGAACTAGCCAAAAACATTCAGTACTTC.

The rearrangement joins TRBV4-3 to TRBJ2-7, with 8 nucleotides matching TRBD2. Germline lookup yields CDR1 LGHNA and CDR2 YSLEER. Trimming took 3 bases from V and 4 from J; bases not matched to a gene: 5. The CDR3 contains 14 residues. CDR3 amino acids: CASSHQTSGYEQYF. CDR3 nucleotides: TGCGCCAGCAGCCACCAAACTAGCGGATACGAGCAGTACTTC.

This clonotype was seen only a few times. The rearrangement joins TRBV12-3 or TRBV12-4 to TRBJ2-6; D call uncertain. V lost 4 bases and J lost 4, with 11 bases in between. The CDR3 covers 15 residues. The DNA of the CDR3 is TGTGCCAGCAGTTCACTCACGGACGGGGCCAACGTCCTGACTTTC. Translating gives CASSSLTDGANVLTF.

This clonotype occurred many times. The rearrangement joins TRBV7-2 to TRBJ1-1; D unclear. The germline gives CDR1 SGHTA, CDR2 FQGNSA. Trimming shortened V by 6 bases and J by 0 bases, and 8 bases separated the two germline ends. The CDR3 has 13 amino acids. Written as DNA, the CDR3 is TGTGCCAGCAGGTGGACTATGAACACTGAAGCTTTCTTT. It is translated as CASRWTMNTEAFF.

The V and J genes are TRBV20-1 and TRBJ2-3, with D possibly being TRBD1 or TRBD2 (6 bases each). This CDR3 region has 14 residues. V lost 1 base to trimming and J lost 3 bases, with 11 bases between them. Germline V gene data show CDR1 as DFQATT and CDR2 as SNEGSKA (reference sequence). This CDR3 is CSARGGAGTDTQYF. The CDR3 DNA follows: TGCAGTGCTAGAGGGGGGGCCGGGACAGATACGCAGTATTTT.

The chain carries TRBV10-3 and TRBJ1-1; 8 nucleotides agree with TRBD1. Germline lookup yields CDR1 ENHRY and CDR2 SYGVKD. This CDR3 spans 16 amino acids. The junction had 8 bases not matched to a gene; V was cut back by 2 bases and J by 3 bases. The CDR3 bases are TGTGCCATCAGTGAGGGAAAACAGGGGGTGTACACTGAAGCTTTCTTT. Its translation is CAISEGKQGVYTEAFF.